This entry lists 3 T cell receptor beta chains sequenced from one sample in a study of PD-1 blockade in classical Hodgkin lymphoma. All patients experienced relapse after autologous stem cell transplantation, and brentuximab vedotin exposure was variable. Assay used: immunoSEQ multiplex PCR; TCRdb lists only in-frame clones, some missing. The sample lists fewer than 55,000 clones, about 90% occurring once. The sample consisted of peripheral blood mononuclear cells (PBMCs), taken at baseline. The receptor set was obtained from a human donor with classical Hodgkin lymphoma.

The V call is TRBV19, the J call TRBJ2-1, with D hard to call. Germline assignment: CDR1 LNHDA and CDR2 SQIVND (reference sequence). The CDR3 spans 14 residues. V lost 5 bases, J lost 3 bases, and 11 bases lay in between. CDR3 bases: TGTGCCAGTAGTGCGGCGGTGCTCTACAATGAGCAGTTCTTC. Amino acid sequence: CASSAAVLYNEQFF.

The V call is TRBV28, the J call TRBJ1-5, with 7 bases identical to TRBD1. Germline V lookup: CDR1 MDHEN, CDR2 SYDVKM. The junction had 10 bases not matched to a gene; V was cut back by 5 bases and J by 3 bases. The CDR3 has 16 residues. The CDR3 reads CASSPGGRGDNQPQHF. The DNA of the CDR3 is TGTGCCAGCAGTCCCGGGGGCAGGGGGGACAATCAGCCCCAGCATTTT.

The gene calls are TRBV23-1 and TRBJ1-5; D gene uncertain. TRBV23-1 is given ORF status, its function remaining uncertain. The CDR3 length is 17 residues. Deletions cut 3 bases from V and 2 bases from J, with 17 bases between. CDR3 DNA sequence: TGCGCCAGCAGTCACATGGCGTCAGGAATCGGCAATCAGCCCCAGCATTTT. The encoded protein is CASSHMASGIGNQPQHF.